This T cell receptor beta chain was captured in a study of blood T cell repertoires in COVID-19. As processed by the authors: Reference gene primer amplification gave estimated nucleated cell counts. Generated by immunoSEQ multiplex PCR, the TCRdb table keeps only in-frame clones and is missing some. V, J and clone size were drawn from that table, and D and trimming were deduced from the DNA. This table has approximately 150,000 clones, almost 85% appearing once. With 3 bases removed from V and 5 bases from J, the gap between germline ends came to 17 bases. This CDR3 spans 15 amino acids. The V gene's germline CDR1 is SGDLS and CDR2 YYNGEE.

The sequencing sample was made of peripheral blood. The receptor was isolated from a man aged 60 to 69 with acute or convalescent COVID-19. The chain uses TRBV9 and TRBJ1-1; possible D gene TRBD1, 6 bases. Here the CDR3 reads CASSGQQGWGTEAFF. The DNA of the CDR3 is TGTGCCAGCAGCGGACAACAGGGTTGGGGGACTGAAGCTTTCTTT.